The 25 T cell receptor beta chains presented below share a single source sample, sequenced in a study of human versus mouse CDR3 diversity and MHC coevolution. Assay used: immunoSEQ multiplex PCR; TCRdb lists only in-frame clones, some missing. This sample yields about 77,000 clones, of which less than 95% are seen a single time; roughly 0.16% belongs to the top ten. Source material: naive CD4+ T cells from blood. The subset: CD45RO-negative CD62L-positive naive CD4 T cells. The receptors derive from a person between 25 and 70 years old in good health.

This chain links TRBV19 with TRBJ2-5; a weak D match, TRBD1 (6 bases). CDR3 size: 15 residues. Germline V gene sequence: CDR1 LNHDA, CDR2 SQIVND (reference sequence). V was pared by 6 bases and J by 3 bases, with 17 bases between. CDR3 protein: CASSLLLDRKETQYF. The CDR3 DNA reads TGTGCCAGTAGCCTCCTCTTAGACAGGAAAGAGACCCAGTACTTC.

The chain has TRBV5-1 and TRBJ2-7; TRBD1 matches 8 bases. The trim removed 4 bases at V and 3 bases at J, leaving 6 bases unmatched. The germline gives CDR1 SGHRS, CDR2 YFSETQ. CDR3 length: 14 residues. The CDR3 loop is CASSKDRAGYEQYF. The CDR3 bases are TGCGCCAGCAGCAAGGACAGGGCGGGCTACGAGCAGTACTTC. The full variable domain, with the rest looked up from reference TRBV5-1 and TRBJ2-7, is KAGVTQTPRYLIKTRGQQVTLSCSPISGHRSVSWYQQTPGQGLQFLFEYFSETQRNKGNFPGRFSGRQFSNSRSEMNVSTLELGDSALYLCASSKDRAGYEQYFGPGTRLTVT.

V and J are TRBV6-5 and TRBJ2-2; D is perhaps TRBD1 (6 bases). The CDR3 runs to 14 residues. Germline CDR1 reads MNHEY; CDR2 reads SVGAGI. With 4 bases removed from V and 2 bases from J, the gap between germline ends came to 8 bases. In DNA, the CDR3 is TGTGCCAGCAGTTCGGACAGAAACACCGGGGAGCTGTTTTTT. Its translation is CASSSDRNTGELFF.

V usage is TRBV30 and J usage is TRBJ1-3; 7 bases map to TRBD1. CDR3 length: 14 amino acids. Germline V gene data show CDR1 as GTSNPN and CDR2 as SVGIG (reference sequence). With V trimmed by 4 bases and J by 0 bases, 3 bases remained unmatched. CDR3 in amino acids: CAWNRDSSGNTIYF. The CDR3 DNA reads TGTGCCTGGAACCGGGACAGCTCTGGAAACACCATATATTTT.

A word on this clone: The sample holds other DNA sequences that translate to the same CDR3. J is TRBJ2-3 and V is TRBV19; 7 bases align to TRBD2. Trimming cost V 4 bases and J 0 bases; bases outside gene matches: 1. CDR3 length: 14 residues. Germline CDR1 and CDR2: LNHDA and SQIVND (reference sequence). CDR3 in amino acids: CASSRGGSTDTQYF. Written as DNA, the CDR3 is TGTGCCAGTAGTAGGGGGGGGAGCACAGATACGCAGTATTTT.

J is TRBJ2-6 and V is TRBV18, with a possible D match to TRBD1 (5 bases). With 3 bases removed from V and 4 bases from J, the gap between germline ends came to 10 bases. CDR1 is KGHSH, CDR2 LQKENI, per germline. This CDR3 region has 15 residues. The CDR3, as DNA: TGTGCCAGCTCACCTCCAGGGTTCGGGGCCAACGTCCTGACTTTC. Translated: CASSPPGFGANVLTF.

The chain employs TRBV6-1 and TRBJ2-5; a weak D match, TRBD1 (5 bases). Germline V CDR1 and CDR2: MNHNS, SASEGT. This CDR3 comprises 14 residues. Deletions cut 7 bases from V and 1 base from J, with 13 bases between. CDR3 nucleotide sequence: TGTGCCAGCAATACCGACAGTTTCCAAGAGACCCAGTACTTC. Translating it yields CASNTDSFQETQYF.

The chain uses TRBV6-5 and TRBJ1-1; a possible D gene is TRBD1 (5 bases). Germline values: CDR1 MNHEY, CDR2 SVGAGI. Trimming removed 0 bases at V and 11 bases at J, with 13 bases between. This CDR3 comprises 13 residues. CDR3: CASSYSWGSWAFF. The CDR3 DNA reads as TGTGCCAGCAGTTACTCCTGGGGCTCCTGGGCTTTCTTT.

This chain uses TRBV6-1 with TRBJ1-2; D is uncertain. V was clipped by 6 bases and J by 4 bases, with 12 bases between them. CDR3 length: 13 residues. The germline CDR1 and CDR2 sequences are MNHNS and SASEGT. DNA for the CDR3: TGTGCCAGCAGCCTGACAAGCTTCTATGGCTACACCTTC. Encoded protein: CASSLTSFYGYTF.

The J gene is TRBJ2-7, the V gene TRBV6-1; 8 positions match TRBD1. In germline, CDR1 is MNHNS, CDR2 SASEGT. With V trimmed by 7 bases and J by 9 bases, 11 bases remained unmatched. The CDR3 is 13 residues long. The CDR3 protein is CASMDRAYRGQYF. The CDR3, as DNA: TGTGCCAGCATGGACAGGGCTTACAGAGGGCAGTACTTC.

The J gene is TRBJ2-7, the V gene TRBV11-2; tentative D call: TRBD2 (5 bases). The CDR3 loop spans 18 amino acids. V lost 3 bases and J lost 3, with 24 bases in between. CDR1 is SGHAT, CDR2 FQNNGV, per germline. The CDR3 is CASSFERSRSGWYYEQYF. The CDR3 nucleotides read TGTGCCAGCAGCTTCGAGAGGAGCAGGTCGGGGTGGTACTACGAGCAGTACTTC. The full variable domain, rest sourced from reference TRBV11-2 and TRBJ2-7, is EAGVAQSPRYKIIEKRQSVAFWCNPISGHATLYWYQQILGQGPKLLIQFQNNGVVDDSQLPKDRFSAERLKGVDSTLKIQPAKLEDSAVYLCASSFERSRSGWYYEQYFGPGTRLTVT.

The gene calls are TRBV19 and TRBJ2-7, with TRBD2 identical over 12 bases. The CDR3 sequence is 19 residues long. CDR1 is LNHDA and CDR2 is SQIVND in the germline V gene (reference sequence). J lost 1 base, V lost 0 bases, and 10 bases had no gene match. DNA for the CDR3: TGTGCCAGTAGTATAGACCGCGGACTAGCGGGGAAACGATCCTACGAGCAGTACTTC. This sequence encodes CASSIDRGLAGKRSYEQYF. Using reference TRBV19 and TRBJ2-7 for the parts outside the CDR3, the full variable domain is DGGITQSPKYLFRKEGQNVTLSCEQNLNHDAMYWYRQDPGQGLRLIYYSQIVNDFQKGDIAEGYSVSREKKESFPLTVTSAQKNPTAFYLCASSIDRGLAGKRSYEQYFGPGTRLTVT.

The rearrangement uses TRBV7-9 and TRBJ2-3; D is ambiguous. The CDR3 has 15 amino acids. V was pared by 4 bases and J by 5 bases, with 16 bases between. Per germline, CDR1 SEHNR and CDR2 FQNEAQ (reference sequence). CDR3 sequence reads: CASSSGVSFGDTQYF. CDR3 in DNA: TGTGCCAGCAGCTCCGGAGTATCTTTTGGAGATACGCAGTATTTT. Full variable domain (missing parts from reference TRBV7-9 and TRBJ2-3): DTGVSQNPRHKITKRGQNVTFRCDPISEHNRLYWYRQTLGQGPEFLTYFQNEAQLEKSRLLSDRFSAERPKGSFSTLEIQRTEQGDSAMYLCASSSGVSFGDTQYFGPGTRLTVL.

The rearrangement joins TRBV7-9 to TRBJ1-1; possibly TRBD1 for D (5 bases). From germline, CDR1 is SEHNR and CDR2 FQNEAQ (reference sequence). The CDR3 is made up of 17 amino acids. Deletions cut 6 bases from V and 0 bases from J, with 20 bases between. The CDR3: CASSQQPIQALNTEAFF. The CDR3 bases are TGTGCCAGCAGTCAACAACCGATACAGGCGCTGAACACTGAAGCTTTCTTT.

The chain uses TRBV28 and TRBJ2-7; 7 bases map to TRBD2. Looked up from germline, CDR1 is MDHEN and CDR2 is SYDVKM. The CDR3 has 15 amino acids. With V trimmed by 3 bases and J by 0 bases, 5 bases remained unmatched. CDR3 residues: CASSLGGAPSYEQYF. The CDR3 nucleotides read TGTGCCAGCAGTTTGGGAGGGGCGCCCTCCTACGAGCAGTACTTC.

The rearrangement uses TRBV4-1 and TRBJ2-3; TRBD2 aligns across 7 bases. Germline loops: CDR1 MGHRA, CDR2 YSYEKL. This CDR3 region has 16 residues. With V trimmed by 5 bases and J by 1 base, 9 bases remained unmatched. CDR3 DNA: TGCGCCAGCAGCGTAACCGCGGGGGAAGGCACAGATACGCAGTATTTT. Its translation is CASSVTAGEGTDTQYF.

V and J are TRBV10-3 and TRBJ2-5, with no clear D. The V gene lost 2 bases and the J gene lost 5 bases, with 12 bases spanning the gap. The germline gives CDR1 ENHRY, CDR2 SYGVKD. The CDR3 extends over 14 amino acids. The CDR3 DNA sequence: TGTGCCATCAGTGAGGCTAGATTTAAGGAGACCCAGTACTTC. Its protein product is CAISEARFKETQYF.

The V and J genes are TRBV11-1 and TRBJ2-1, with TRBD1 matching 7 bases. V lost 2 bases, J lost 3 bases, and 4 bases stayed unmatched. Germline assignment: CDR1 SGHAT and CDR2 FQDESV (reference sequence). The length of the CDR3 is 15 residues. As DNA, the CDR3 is TGTGCCAGCAGCTTATTTACAGGGGACTACAATGAGCAGTTCTTC. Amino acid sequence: CASSLFTGDYNEQFF.

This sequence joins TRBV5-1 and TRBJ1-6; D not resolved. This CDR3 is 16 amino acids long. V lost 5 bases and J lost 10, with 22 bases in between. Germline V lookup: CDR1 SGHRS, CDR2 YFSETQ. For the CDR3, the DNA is TGCGCCAGCAGTTTTTCCGAGACATCTTGGAACTCACCCCTCCACTTT. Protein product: CASSFSETSWNSPLHF. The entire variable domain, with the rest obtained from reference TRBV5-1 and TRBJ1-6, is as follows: KAGVTQTPRYLIKTRGQQVTLSCSPISGHRSVSWYQQTPGQGLQFLFEYFSETQRNKGNFPGRFSGRQFSNSRSEMNVSTLELGDSALYLCASSFSETSWNSPLHFGNGTRLTVT.

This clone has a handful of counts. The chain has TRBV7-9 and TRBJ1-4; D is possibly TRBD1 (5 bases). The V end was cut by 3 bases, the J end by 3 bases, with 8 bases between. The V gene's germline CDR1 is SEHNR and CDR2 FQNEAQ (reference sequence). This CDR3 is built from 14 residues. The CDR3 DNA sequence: TGTGCCAGCAGCTTCGGGGGGGCTAATGAAAAACTGTTTTTT. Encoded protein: CASSFGGANEKLFF.

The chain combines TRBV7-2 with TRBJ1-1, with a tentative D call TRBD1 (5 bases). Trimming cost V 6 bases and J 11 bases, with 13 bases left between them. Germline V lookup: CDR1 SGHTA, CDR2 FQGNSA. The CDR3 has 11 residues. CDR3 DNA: TGTGCCAGCAGGCGGGGGGTGGCTGCTTTCTTT. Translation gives CASRRGVAAFF.

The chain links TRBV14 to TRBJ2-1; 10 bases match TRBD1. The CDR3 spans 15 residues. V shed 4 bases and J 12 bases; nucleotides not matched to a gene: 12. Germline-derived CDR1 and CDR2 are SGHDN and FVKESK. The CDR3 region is CASSPRDRGLGRQFF. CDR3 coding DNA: TGTGCCAGCAGCCCTCGGGACAGGGGACTTGGGAGGCAGTTCTTC.

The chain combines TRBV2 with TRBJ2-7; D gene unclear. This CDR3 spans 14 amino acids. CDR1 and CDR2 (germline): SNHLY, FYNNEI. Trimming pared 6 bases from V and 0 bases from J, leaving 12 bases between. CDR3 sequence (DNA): TGTGCCAGCAGCCTAATGCCTAGCTCCTACGAGCAGTACTTC. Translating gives CASSLMPSSYEQYF.

The CDR3 nucleotides read TGTGCCTGGACAGTGGGGAGATCGGGCTACACCTTC. Its translation is CAWTVGRSGYTF. The chain uses TRBV30 and TRBJ1-2; D gene uncertain. The V end lost 4 bases, the J end lost 8 bases, and 14 bases lay between the germline ends. The CDR3 runs to 12 residues. CDR1 is GTSNPN, CDR2 SVGIG, per germline (reference sequence).

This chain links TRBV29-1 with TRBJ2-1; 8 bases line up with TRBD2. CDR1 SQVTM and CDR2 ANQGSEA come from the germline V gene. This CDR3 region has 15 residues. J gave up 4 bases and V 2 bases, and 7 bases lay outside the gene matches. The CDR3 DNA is TGCAGCGTTGAACCCCCCGAGCGGGGGTACAATGAGCAGTTCTTC. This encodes CSVEPPERGYNEQFF.